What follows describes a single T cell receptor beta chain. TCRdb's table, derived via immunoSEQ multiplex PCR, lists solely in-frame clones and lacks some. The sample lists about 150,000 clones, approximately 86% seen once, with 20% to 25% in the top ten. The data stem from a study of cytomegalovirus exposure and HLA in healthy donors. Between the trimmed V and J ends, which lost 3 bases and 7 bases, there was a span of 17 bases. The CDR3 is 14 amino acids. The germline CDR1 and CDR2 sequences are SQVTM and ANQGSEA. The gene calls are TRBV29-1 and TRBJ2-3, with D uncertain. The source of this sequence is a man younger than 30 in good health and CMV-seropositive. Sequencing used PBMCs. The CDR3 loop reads CSVDEVSQSHTQYF. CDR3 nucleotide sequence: TGCAGCGTTGATGAGGTCAGCCAGTCACATACGCAGTATTTT.